This T cell receptor beta chain was identified in a study of technical replicates of blood from a few donors. Germline values: CDR1 SGHKS, CDR2 YYEKEE (reference sequence). The CDR3 runs 14 residues. The data were produced by immunoSEQ multiplex PCR, yet TCRdb's version contains in-frame clones alone and is incomplete. The data hold tens of thousands of clones, with approximately 88% observed a single time. With regard to this clone: A read error may account for a junction end that differs from germline.

The receptor's source is a human donor in good health. Some clones in this sample may be carry-over from other donors' samples. Material for sequencing was PBMCs. This chain uses TRBV5-5 with TRBJ2-2; tentatively, D is TRBD2 (6 bases). DNA for the CDR3: TGTGCCAGCAGATTGGTCGCGGGGATCGGGGAGCTGTTTTTT. Its protein is CASRLVAGIGELFF.